This T cell receptor (beta chain) was sequenced in a study of T cells in Graves' hyperthyroidism and ophthalmopathy. About the research overall: Peripheral blood was taken when the disease was first diagnosed, before any treatment began.

Hyperthyroidism patients were newly diagnosed, had disease duration under 2 months, and were aged 18 to 65 years. Pregnant or lactating patients were excluded, as were those with uncontrolled infection or other autoimmune disease. Before ophthalmopathy appeared, progressors gave blood at initial hyperthyroidism diagnosis. TCR beta CDR3 sequences were amplified from RNA transcripts. HTBI primers were the set used in a first-round RT-PCR of the TCR CDR3. TCRdb passed the multiplex PCR reads through MiXCR, listing each CDR3 protein once. This sample has over 200,000 distinct CDR3 sequences; just over 14% occur once, and the top ten carry 13%. Per germline, CDR1 MGHRA and CDR2 YSYEKL. The CDR3 covers 15 residues. V lost 2 bases to trimming and J lost 4 bases, with 11 bases between them.

The sequencing input was blood. The chain uses TRBV4-1 and TRBJ1-4; D is unresolved. The receptor's source is a woman aged 40 to 49 with Graves' hyperthyroidism that later progressed to Graves' ophthalmopathy. Here the CDR3 DNA reads TGCGCCAGCAGCCAACGGGCAATAGTTAATGAAAAACTGTTTTTT. This translates into CASSQRAIVNEKLFF.